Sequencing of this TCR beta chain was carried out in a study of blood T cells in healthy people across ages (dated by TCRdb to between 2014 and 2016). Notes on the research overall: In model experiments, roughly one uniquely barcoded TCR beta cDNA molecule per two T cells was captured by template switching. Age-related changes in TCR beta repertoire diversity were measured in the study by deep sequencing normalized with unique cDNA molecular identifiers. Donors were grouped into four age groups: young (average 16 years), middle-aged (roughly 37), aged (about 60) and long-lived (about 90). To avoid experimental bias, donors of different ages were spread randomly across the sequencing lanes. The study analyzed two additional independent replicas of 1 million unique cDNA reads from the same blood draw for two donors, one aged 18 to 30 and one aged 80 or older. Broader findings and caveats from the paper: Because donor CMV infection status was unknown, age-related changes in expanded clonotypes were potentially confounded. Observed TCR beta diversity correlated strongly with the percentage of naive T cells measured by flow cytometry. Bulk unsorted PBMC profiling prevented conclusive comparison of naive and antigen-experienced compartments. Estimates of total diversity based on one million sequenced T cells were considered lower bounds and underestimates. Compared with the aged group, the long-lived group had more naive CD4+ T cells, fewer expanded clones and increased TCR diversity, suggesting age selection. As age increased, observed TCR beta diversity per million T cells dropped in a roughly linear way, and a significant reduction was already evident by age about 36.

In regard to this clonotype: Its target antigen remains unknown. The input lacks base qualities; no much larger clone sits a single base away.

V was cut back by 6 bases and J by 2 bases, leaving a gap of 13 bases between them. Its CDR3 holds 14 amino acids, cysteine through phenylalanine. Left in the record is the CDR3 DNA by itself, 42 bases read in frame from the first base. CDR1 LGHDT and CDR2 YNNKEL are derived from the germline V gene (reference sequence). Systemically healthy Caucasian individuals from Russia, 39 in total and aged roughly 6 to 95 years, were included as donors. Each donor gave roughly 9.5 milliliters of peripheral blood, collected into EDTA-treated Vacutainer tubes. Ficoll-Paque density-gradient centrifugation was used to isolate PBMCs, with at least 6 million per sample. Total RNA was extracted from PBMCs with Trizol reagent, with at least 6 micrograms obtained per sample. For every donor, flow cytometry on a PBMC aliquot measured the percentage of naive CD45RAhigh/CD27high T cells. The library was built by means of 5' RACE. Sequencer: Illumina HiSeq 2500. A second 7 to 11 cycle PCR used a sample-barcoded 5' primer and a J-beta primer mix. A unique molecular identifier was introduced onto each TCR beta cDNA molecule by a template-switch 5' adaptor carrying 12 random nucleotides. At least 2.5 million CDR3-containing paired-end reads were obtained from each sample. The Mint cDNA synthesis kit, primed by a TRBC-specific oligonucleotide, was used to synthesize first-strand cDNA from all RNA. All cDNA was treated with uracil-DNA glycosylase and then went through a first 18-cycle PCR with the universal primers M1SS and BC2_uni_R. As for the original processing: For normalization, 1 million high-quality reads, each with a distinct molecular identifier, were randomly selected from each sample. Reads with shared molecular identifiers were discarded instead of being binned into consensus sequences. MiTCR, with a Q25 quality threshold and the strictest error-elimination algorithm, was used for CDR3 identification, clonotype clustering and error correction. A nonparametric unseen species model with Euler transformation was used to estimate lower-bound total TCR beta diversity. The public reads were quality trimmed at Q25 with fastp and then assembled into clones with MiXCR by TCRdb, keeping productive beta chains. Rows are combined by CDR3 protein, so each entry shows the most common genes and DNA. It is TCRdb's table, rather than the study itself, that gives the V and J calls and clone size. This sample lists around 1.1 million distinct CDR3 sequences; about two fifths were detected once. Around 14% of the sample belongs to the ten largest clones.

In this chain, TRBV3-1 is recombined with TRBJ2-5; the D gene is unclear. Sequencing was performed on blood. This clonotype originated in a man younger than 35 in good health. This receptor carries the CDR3 CASSMSASQETQYF. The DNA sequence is TGTGCCAGCAGTATGTCGGCCTCGCAAGAGACCCAGTACTTC.